A selection of T cell receptor beta chains follows, all from one sample in a study of yellow fever vaccine responses in identical twins. TCRdb re-derived calls from the RT-PCR reads in MiXCR, one entry per CDR3 protein. The repertoire holds around 18,000 distinct CDR3 sequences, with 82% as singletons. The sequenced sample was T cells from blood (PBMCs), unsorted or a sorted subset (not recorded which), obtained before or after yellow fever vaccination (not recorded which). These TCRs come from a woman younger than 30 who received the yellow fever vaccine. Both conserved end residues are part of each CDR3. The D gene is left open where the match is weak. Clone size, where shown, is once, few, many, or a class for clones that have expanded.

-,-,TRBJ2-1,TRBV4-3,TGCGCCAGCAGCCAAGGACTCGCCCGTAATGAGCAGTTCTTC,CASSQGLARNEQFF
-,-,TRBJ1-1,TRBV6-1,TGTGCCAGCAGGCCCGTGGTAGCGGACACTGAAGCTTTCTTT,CASRPVVADTEAFF
TRBD2,-,TRBJ2-1,TRBV5-1,TGCGCCAGCAGCTTGGGTAGTAGCGGGAGGTACAATGAGCAGTTCTTC,CASSLGSSGRYNEQFF
-,-,TRBJ2-7,TRBV3-1,TGTGCCAGCAGCCAAGGGAGCAACTACGAGCAGTACTTC,CASSQGSNYEQYF
TRBD2,-,TRBJ2-5,TRBV2,TGTGCCAGCAGTGAAAATGTCGGGACTAGCGTAGAGACCCAGTACTTC,CASSENVGTSVETQYF
-,once,TRBJ2-1,TRBV18,TGTGCCAGCTCACCTAAACTTGACGGGGGCGAGTTCTTC,CASSPKLDGGEFF
-,-,TRBJ2-7,TRBV5-6,TGTGCCAGCAGACACCGCTGGGAGGACCAGATATACGAGCAGTACTTC,CASRHRWEDQIYEQYF
-,-,TRBJ2-1,TRBV21-1,TGTGCCAGCAGCAAAAGGTGGACAGGGTTGCTTGATGAGCAGTTCTTC,CASSKRWTGLLDEQFF
TRBD2,few,TRBJ2-3,TRBV11-1,TGTGCCAGCAGCTTTGCGGGGGGTACAGATACGCAGTATTTT,CASSFAGGTDTQYF
-,-,TRBJ2-5,TRBV11-2,TGTGCCAGCAGCTTATTTTTCAGGGATCCTTCGTACTTC,CASSLFFRDPSYF
-,-,TRBJ1-2,TRBV27,TGTGCCAGCAAACCACAGAGTAACTATGGCTACACCTTC,CASKPQSNYGYTF
-,-,TRBJ2-5,TRBV7-7,TGTGCTAGCAGCTCCACGGGGGAGACCCAGTACTTC,CASSSTGETQYF
-,once,TRBJ2-7,TRBV2,TGTGCCAGCAAGGAACAGATCTACGAGCAGTACTTC,CASKEQIYEQYF
TRBD2,-,TRBJ2-7,TRBV10-3,TGTGCCATCAGTTCCGGACTAGTAACCTACGAGCAGTACTTC,CAISSGLVTYEQYF
-,few,TRBJ2-7,TRBV12-3/TRBV12-4,TGTGCCAGCAGGGCCCGAGGGTACGAGCAGTACTTC,CASRARGYEQYF
TRBD2,-,TRBJ2-3,TRBV15,TGTGCCACCAGCAGAGATCTAGCGGGGGCAGATACGCAGTATTTT,CATSRDLAGADTQYF
TRBD1,-,TRBJ2-7,TRBV18,TGTGCCAGCTCACGGGACAGGACCTACGAGCAGTACTTC,CASSRDRTYEQYF
-,few,TRBJ1-2,TRBV10-3,TGTGCCATCAGTGAACCTATGGAAGGGCTTGGCTACACCTTC,CAISEPMEGLGYTF
TRBD1,-,TRBJ2-6,TRBV29-1,TGCAGCGTTGTTGACAGGGTCAGGGTCGGGGCCAACGTCCTGACTTTC,CSVVDRVRVGANVLTF
-,-,TRBJ2-4,TRBV20-1,TGCAGTGCTAGACCTGATAAACACATTCAGTACTTC,CSARPDKHIQYF
-,-,TRBJ1-3,TRBV23-1,TGCGCCAGCAGTCAGGGTGCAAACACCATATATTTT,CASSQGANTIYF
TRBD1,once,TRBJ2-1,TRBV29-1,TGCAGCGTTCGACGGGGGACAGGGAACAATGAGCAGTTCTTC,CSVRRGTGNNEQFF
TRBD2,-,TRBJ2-1,TRBV28,TGTGCCAGCAGTTCAACGGGACTAGCGGACTACAATGAGCAGTTCTTC,CASSSTGLADYNEQFF
-,-,TRBJ2-1,TRBV18,TGTGCCAGCTCACCGCTTAGGGAAAATGAGCAGTTCTTC,CASSPLRENEQFF
TRBD2,-,TRBJ2-3,TRBV7-2,TGTGCCAGCAGCTTAGGGCTAGCGGCTCCCGGCCCAGATACGCAGTATTTT,CASSLGLAAPGPDTQYF
TRBD1,few,TRBJ2-7,TRBV29-1,TGCAGCGTACGACAGGGGGGGGCCTACGAGCAGTACTTC,CSVRQGGAYEQYF
TRBD1,once,TRBJ1-1,TRBV11-1,TGTGCCAGCAGTCAGGGGGTGAACACTGAAGCTTTCTTT,CASSQGVNTEAFF
-,-,TRBJ2-1,TRBV13,TGTGCCAGCAGCTTCAACCATCCGCAGTTCTTC,CASSFNHPQFF
-,few,TRBJ1-1,TRBV19,TGTGCCAGTAGTACAGGGATGGACACTGAAGCTTTCTTT,CASSTGMDTEAFF
TRBD2,-,TRBJ2-5,TRBV4-2,TGTGCCAGCAGCCCCCGGGACTATTTCGAGACCCAGTACTTC,CASSPRDYFETQYF
-,-,TRBJ2-5,TRBV4-1,TGCGCCAGCAGCCAAGAGGTCGTGAAAGAGACCCAGTACTTC,CASSQEVVKETQYF
TRBD1,-,TRBJ2-7,TRBV11-3,TGTGCCAGCAGCCCGGACAGGTATACCTACGAGCAGTACTTC,CASSPDRYTYEQYF
-,-,TRBJ2-1,TRBV20-1,TGCAGTGCTAGAGGAAGCAGGCAAAATGAGCAGTTCTTC,CSARGSRQNEQFF